The 31 T cell receptor beta chains given below trace back to one sample, sequenced in a study of human T cells and chemical hapten exposure. Via MiXCR, TCRdb re-called the 5' RACE reads, giving one row per CDR3 protein. The sample yields roughly 82,000 distinct CDR3 sequences, approximately 15% seen once. It was unfractionated whole blood from which total RNA was extracted. These receptors were obtained from a female donor in good health.

This chain joins TRBV4-1 and TRBJ1-5; D gene ambiguous. The germline V gene has CDR1 MGHRA and CDR2 YSYEKL. The CDR3 has 12 residues. Trimming removed 3 bases from V and 9 bases from J, with 9 bases in between. The CDR3 bases are TGCGCCAGCAGCCACCGTTCGAGGCCCCAGCATTTT. Protein: CASSHRSRPQHF.

This chain joins TRBV24-1 and TRBJ1-1, with a tentative D call TRBD1 (6 bases). Between the trimmed V and J ends, which lost 1 base and 11 bases, there was a span of 10 bases. CDR1 is KGHDR, CDR2 SFDVKD, per germline. The CDR3 is made up of 12 amino acids. This CDR3 is CATSDLTGSAFF. CDR3 DNA: TGTGCCACCAGTGATTTAACAGGGTCGGCTTTCTTT.

The chain links TRBV6-6 to TRBJ2-5; TRBD2 matches at 7 bases. The length of the CDR3 is 13 residues. V shed 7 bases and J 2 bases; nucleotides not matched to a gene: 4. Germline CDR1 and CDR2: MNHNY and SVGAGI (reference sequence). DNA of the CDR3: TGTGCCAGCACCGGGGGAGGGCAAGAGACCCAGTACTTC. It specifies CASTGGGQETQYF.

The rearrangement joins TRBV5-4 to TRBJ2-1; 14 nucleotides line up with TRBD2. The CDR3 loop spans 15 amino acids. The V gene's germline CDR1 is SGHNT and CDR2 YYREEE (reference sequence). Germline trimming cut 3 bases from V and 9 bases from J; bases unmatched to any gene: 5. The CDR3, as DNA: TGTGCCAGCAGCTCGACTAGCGGGGGGGCTGGTGAGCAGTTCTTC. This encodes CASSSTSGGAGEQFF.

Here the CDR3 reads CASSLARAKNTGELFF. CDR3 sequence (DNA): TGCGCCAGCAGCTTGGCCAGAGCAAAGAACACCGGGGAGCTGTTTTTT. This chain uses TRBV5-1 with TRBJ2-2; D not resolved. Germline V gene data show CDR1 as SGHRS and CDR2 as YFSETQ. The CDR3 sequence is 16 residues long. V lost 0 bases to trimming and J lost 1 base, with 10 bases between them. Full variable domain (remainder filled in from reference TRBV5-1 and TRBJ2-2): KAGVTQTPRYLIKTRGQQVTLSCSPISGHRSVSWYQQTPGQGLQFLFEYFSETQRNKGNFPGRFSGRQFSNSRSEMNVSTLELGDSALYLCASSLARAKNTGELFFGEGSRLTVL.

The chain couples TRBV12-3 or TRBV12-4 to TRBJ1-6, with D possibly being TRBD1 (5 bases). The CDR3 runs to 16 residues. Trimming removed 5 bases from V and 6 bases from J, with 17 bases in between. The CDR3, as DNA: TGTGCCAGCAGTCCGGGAGACGGGGGAGGTAATTCACCCCTCCACTTT. Encoded protein: CASSPGDGGGNSPLHF.

The chain uses TRBV20-1 and TRBJ2-1, with 10 bases identical to TRBD2. Germline V gene lookup returns CDR1 DFQATT and CDR2 SNEGSKA (reference sequence). The CDR3 has 16 amino acids. V lost 6 bases and J lost 5; bases outside the gene matches: 13. In DNA, the CDR3 is TGCAGTGCGGCCCCGGGACTAGCGAAAGTGGACAATGAGCAGTTCTTC. Amino acid sequence: CSAAPGLAKVDNEQFF.

CDR3: CSARSDGRAYNYNEQFF. The CDR3 DNA reads as TGCAGTGCTAGATCAGACGGGAGGGCCTATAACTACAATGAGCAGTTCTTC. The J gene is TRBJ2-1, the V gene TRBV20-1, with 8 nucleotides matching TRBD2. Germline trimming cut 2 bases from V and 3 bases from J; bases unmatched to any gene: 12. The CDR3 runs to 17 residues. Germline-derived CDR1 and CDR2 are DFQATT and SNEGSKA (reference sequence).

This clonotype showed up just a few times. In DNA, the CDR3 is TGCGCCAGCAGCTTGGATCCAGGGCAAGAGACCCAGTACTTC. It codes for CASSLDPGQETQYF. The gene calls are TRBV5-1 and TRBJ2-5, with a weak D call TRBD1 (5 bases). From germline, CDR1 is SGHRS and CDR2 YFSETQ. The CDR3 extends over 14 amino acids. V was trimmed by 0 bases and J by 2 bases, leaving 8 bases between them.

The chain recombines TRBV2 with TRBJ1-2; 9 bases are a match to TRBD1. Germline values: CDR1 SNHLY, CDR2 FYNNEI. V lost 5 bases, J lost 8 bases, and 6 bases stayed unmatched. CDR3 length: 13 amino acids. CDR3 protein: CASSSDRGQGYTF. In nucleotides, the CDR3 is TGTGCCAGCAGTTCGGACAGGGGCCAAGGCTACACCTTC.

V is TRBV2 and J is TRBJ2-1; 9 bases are a match to TRBD1. Germline V gives CDR1 SNHLY, CDR2 FYNNEI. The CDR3 loop spans 12 amino acids. J was trimmed by 8 bases and V by 6 bases; bases with no gene match: 2. For the CDR3, the DNA is TGTGCCAGCAGGGACAGGGGCGATGAGCAGTTCTTC. Protein: CASRDRGDEQFF.

This clonotype was detected only a few times. The gene calls are TRBV20-1 and TRBJ2-1; 9 bases are a match to TRBD2. V shed 6 bases, J shed 3 bases, and the junction held 9 bases outside the gene matches. Per germline, CDR1 DFQATT and CDR2 SNEGSKA (reference sequence). The CDR3 extends over 15 amino acids. The CDR3 reads CSAAPLAGLYNEQFF. CDR3 DNA: TGCAGTGCCGCACCTCTAGCGGGGCTCTACAATGAGCAGTTCTTC.

This chain links TRBV12-3 or TRBV12-4 with TRBJ1-1; tentative D call: TRBD1 (6 bases). The CDR3 totals 15 residues. V was trimmed by 5 bases and J by 0 bases, leaving 13 bases between them. CDR3 sequence (DNA): TGTGCCAGCAGTATAGGGGGGTCGGTGAACACTGAAGCTTTCTTT. Amino acids: CASSIGGSVNTEAFF.

This clonotype was seen a few times. The genes are TRBV30 and TRBJ2-7, with TRBD2 matching 7 bases. The CDR3 is 14 residues long. Unmatched junction bases numbered 2, after V lost 0 bases and J lost 0 bases. In germline, CDR1 is GTSNPN, CDR2 SVGIG (reference sequence). The CDR3 sequence: CAWSVGGGSYEQYF. The CDR3 DNA sequence: TGTGCCTGGAGTGTAGGCGGGGGCTCCTACGAGCAGTACTTC. Full variable domain (rest looked up from reference TRBV30 and TRBJ2-7): SQTIHQWPATLVQPVGSPLSLECTVEGTSNPNLYWYRQAAGRGLQLLFYSVGIGQISSEVPQNLSASRPQDRQFILSSKKLLLSDSGFYLCAWSVGGGSYEQYFGPGTRLTVT.

This clonotype was observed many times. The rearrangement joins TRBV28 to TRBJ1-1; tentatively, D is TRBD1 (5 bases). Germline CDR1 and CDR2: MDHEN and SYDVKM. V was shortened by 3 bases and J by 4 bases, with 12 bases between the two germline ends. This CDR3 region has 14 residues. DNA for the CDR3: TGTGCCAGCAGTTTGACGGGGGGGACCACTGAAGCTTTCTTT. Translated: CASSLTGGTTEAFF.

J is TRBJ1-3 and V is TRBV10-3; possible D gene TRBD1, 5 bases. V was pared by 5 bases and J by 0 bases, with 11 bases between. Germline V gene data show CDR1 as ENHRY and CDR2 as SYGVKD. The length of the CDR3 is 15 residues. This CDR3 reads CAISSRDGSGNTIYF. Here the CDR3 DNA reads TGTGCCATCAGTTCCCGGGACGGCTCTGGAAACACCATATATTTT.

The table lists this clonotype with a few counts. The rearrangement links TRBV14 to TRBJ1-6; D is undetermined. The V gene's germline CDR1 is SGHDN and CDR2 FVKESK. Trimming pared 4 bases from V and 10 bases from J, leaving 14 bases between. This CDR3 region has 14 residues. This chain's CDR3 is CASSPRISGSPLHF. CDR3 bases: TGTGCCAGCAGCCCACGTATTTCGGGGTCACCCCTCCACTTT.

This clonotype has at least ten counts. The genes are TRBV20-1 and TRBJ2-3, with D maybe TRBD2 (5 bases). Germline V gene data show CDR1 as DFQATT and CDR2 as SNEGSKA (reference sequence). Trimming removed 6 bases at V and 0 bases at J, with 25 bases between. The CDR3 runs to 18 residues. The CDR3 DNA reads as TGCAGTGCCCCTATGTGGAGGAACATACCAAAAAGCACAGATACGCAGTATTTT. As protein: CSAPMWRNIPKSTDTQYF.

Details on this clonotype: Because the CDR3 is missing its conserved closing phenylalanine or tryptophan, this is likely a read error. Because the CDR3's place on the DNA is in doubt, the DNA is left out and the CDR3 is given as listed by TCRdb. The rearrangement uses TRBV28 and TRBJ2-7; no check of the table's D call, TRBD1, against the DNA was made. 13 amino acids form the CDR3, both terminal residues included. Germline V lookup: CDR1 MDHEN, CDR2 SYDVKM. CDR3 protein: CASSSSTGIGPTL.

This clonotype appeared a few times. J is TRBJ1-5 and V is TRBV19; 10 bases agree with TRBD1. The CDR3 runs 13 residues. With 5 bases clipped from V and 6 bases from J, the junction kept 1 base outside the gene matches. Per the germline V gene, CDR1 is LNHDA and CDR2 is SQIVND (reference sequence). Here the CDR3 reads CASSGTGAQPQHF. For the CDR3, the DNA is TGTGCCAGTAGTGGGACAGGGGCTCAGCCCCAGCATTTT.

This clonotype was detected only a few times. The chain has TRBV5-1 and TRBJ2-7; 7 bases are shared with TRBD1. V trimming: 2 bases; J trimming: 0 bases; junction bases outside the gene matches: 5. Per the germline V gene, CDR1 is SGHRS and CDR2 is YFSETQ. This CDR3 contains 15 residues. The CDR3 sequence is CASSLEGTASYEQYF. DNA of the CDR3: TGCGCCAGCAGCTTAGAGGGGACAGCCTCCTACGAGCAGTACTTC.

This clonotype was detected a few times. The genes are TRBV11-3 and TRBJ2-1; D is unresolved. With 5 bases removed from V and 3 bases from J, the gap between germline ends came to 8 bases. There are 13 residues in the CDR3. Germline V gives CDR1 SGHNT, CDR2 YENEEA. CDR3 in amino acids: CASSTNNYNEQFF. DNA for the CDR3: TGTGCCAGCAGCACGAACAACTACAATGAGCAGTTCTTC.

This clonotype came up many times. The V gene is TRBV27, the J gene TRBJ2-3; D gene uncertain. Germline values: CDR1 MNHEY, CDR2 SMNVEV (reference sequence). This CDR3 comprises 15 residues. The germline V and J ends were trimmed by 0 bases and 5 bases, with 12 bases remaining between them. Here the CDR3 reads CASSLSLMGIDTQYF. DNA for the CDR3: TGTGCCAGCAGTTTATCGTTAATGGGGATAGATACGCAGTATTTT.

This chain uses TRBV20-1 with TRBJ2-1; D unclear. This CDR3 region has 11 residues. V dropped 2 bases and J dropped 10 bases, with 9 bases sitting between them. Germline V gene data show CDR1 as DFQATT and CDR2 as SNEGSKA (reference sequence). CDR3 sequence: CSARYSDEQFF. Here the CDR3 DNA reads TGCAGTGCTAGATACAGCGACGAGCAGTTCTTC.

This sequence joins TRBV7-2 and TRBJ2-3; the D gene is possibly TRBD1 (5 bases). From germline, CDR1 is SGHTA and CDR2 FQGNSA. The CDR3 is 14 residues long. V shed 5 bases and J shed 3 bases, with 12 bases lying between them. The CDR3, as DNA: TGTGCCAGCAGCCCAATGGACATAACAGATACGCAGTATTTT. Amino acids: CASSPMDITDTQYF. Full variable domain (rest looked up from reference TRBV7-2 and TRBJ2-3): GAGVSQSPSNKVTEKGKDVELRCDPISGHTALYWYRQSLGQGLEFLIYFQGNSAPDKSGLPSDRFSAERTGGSVSTLTIQRTQQEDSAVYLCASSPMDITDTQYFGPGTRLTVL.

This chain uses TRBV9 with TRBJ1-1; D gene ambiguous. The CDR3 runs to 13 residues. CDR1 SGDLS and CDR2 YYNGEE come from the germline V gene. V shed 4 bases and J shed 1 base, with 8 bases lying between them. The CDR3 DNA reads as TGTGCCAGCAGCTCCGACTGGAACACTGAAGCTTTCTTT. Protein: CASSSDWNTEAFF.

This clonotype was seen a handful of times. The chain couples TRBV3-1 to TRBJ2-7; unclear D gene. This CDR3 comprises 12 residues. Trimming took 5 bases from V and 0 from J, leaving 5 bases between them. Germline V gene sequence: CDR1 LGHDT, CDR2 YNNKEL (reference sequence). This CDR3 reads CASSELSYEQYF. In DNA, the CDR3 is TGTGCCAGCAGCGAGCTCTCCTACGAGCAGTACTTC.

This clonotype was seen a few times. The genes are TRBV5-1 and TRBJ2-7; D ambiguous. The CDR3 length is 15 residues. The V end was cut by 3 bases, the J end by 5 bases, with 18 bases between. CDR1 and CDR2 (germline): SGHRS, YFSETQ. The CDR3 coding sequence is TGCGCCAGCAGCTCTTTGGTTGGGTCAGGACACGAGCAGTACTTC. It specifies CASSSLVGSGHEQYF.

The chain is built from TRBV6-1 and TRBJ1-2; no clear D gene. V lost 0 bases and J 4 bases, leaving 6 bases between the germline ends. CDR3 length equals 13 residues. CDR1 and CDR2 from the germline V gene are MNHNS and SASEGT. CDR3 sequence: CASSEAGSYGYTF. DNA for the CDR3: TGTGCCAGCAGTGAAGCTGGCAGCTATGGCTACACCTTC.

Only a few counts were recorded for this clonotype. The rearrangement links TRBV25-1 to TRBJ1-2; TRBD1 matches 7 bases. The germline V gene has CDR1 MGHDK and CDR2 SYGVNS. CDR3 size: 13 residues. V shed 9 bases and J 2 bases; nucleotides not matched to a gene: 6. The CDR3 nucleotides read TGTGCCAGTCAGGGGGGATCCAACTATGGCTACACCTTC. Its protein is CASQGGSNYGYTF.

For the CDR3, the DNA is TGCAGTGCCCCCGGGACTAGGTTACAGGTGGGCAATGAGCAGTTCTTC. Translated: CSAPGTRLQVGNEQFF. The rearrangement uses TRBV20-1 and TRBJ2-1, with TRBD2 matching 8 bases. The germline gives CDR1 DFQATT, CDR2 SNEGSKA (reference sequence). The CDR3 runs to 16 residues. The trim removed 6 bases at V and 6 bases at J, leaving 16 bases unmatched.